This TCR beta chain was identified in a study of cytomegalovirus exposure and HLA in healthy donors. Findings of the study overall: Among the CMV-associated chains, three were confirmed in vitro as specific for CMV antigens. Association with HLA alleles at 0.05 false discovery rate was found for 16,951 TCR beta sequences in a later analysis. A later analysis showed that HLA-associated TCR beta chains had undergone more clonal expansion than equally common others.

The germline CDR1 and CDR2 sequences are LGHNT and FRNRAP. This CDR3 spans 15 amino acids. This clone appeared once. No antigen is known for it. At one end the junction does not follow the germline gene, possibly because of a read error. Although they were nominally healthy when sampled, donors likely had unrecorded immune exposures. The PCR made use of 60 Vbeta and 13 Jbeta primers. Assay used: immunoSEQ multiplex PCR; TCRdb lists only in-frame clones, some missing. The sample consists of approximately 200,000 clones, almost 85% of them appearing once. This TCR was recovered from a boy between 10 and 17 years old in good health and CMV-seronegative. The source material was PBMCs. This rearrangement joins TRBV12-5 to TRBJ2-2; TRBD2 aligns across 8 bases. For the CDR3, the DNA is TGTGCTAGTGGTTCACGCGGGGGGAACACCGGTGAGCTGTTTTTT. This encodes CASGSRGGNTGELFF.